Each of the 20 T cell receptor beta chains below was sequenced from the same sample in a study of Ad26.COV2.S vaccination and SARS-CoV-2 variants. Treatment here: some 20 received Ad26.COV2.S at low or high dose, single or two shots; several received placebo; per-sample allocation not given. The investigators took samples on day 63 after the first vaccine or placebo injection. Only in-frame clones appear in the TCRdb table, and some are missing; sequencing was by immunoSEQ multiplex PCR. The sample lists fewer than 600,000 clones, 70% to 90% occurring once. The sample consisted of peripheral blood, taken in a trial of Ad26.COV2.S vaccine versus placebo. These receptors were collected from a person aged 18-60 years who received the Ad26.COV2.S COVID-19 vaccine or a placebo.

This chain links TRBV3-1 (or the pseudogene TRBV3-2) with TRBJ2-5, with D possibly being TRBD1 (8 bases). There are 18 residues in the CDR3. Germline V lookup: CDR1 LGHDT, CDR2 YNNKEL (reference sequence). Trimming shortened V by 4 bases and J by 3 bases, and 24 bases separated the two germline ends. For the CDR3, the DNA is TGTGCCAGCAGCCGAGGACAGGGTCGGGGGGTTCGGAAAGAGACCCAGTACTTC. It yields the protein CASSRGQGRGVRKETQYF.

This chain uses TRBV19 with TRBJ2-3; the D gene is possibly TRBD2 (5 bases). Trimming cost V 6 bases and J 1 base, with 14 bases left between them. Germline V lookup: CDR1 LNHDA, CDR2 SQIVND (reference sequence). The CDR3 contains 15 residues. The CDR3 nucleotides read TGTGCCAGTAGAGGAATCGCGGGCGGCACAGATACGCAGTATTTT. It is translated as CASRGIAGGTDTQYF.

The chain uses TRBV28 and TRBJ1-5, with D maybe TRBD1 (6 bases). The V end lost 0 bases, the J end lost 4 bases, and 13 bases lay between the germline ends. CDR1 is MDHEN, CDR2 SYDVKM, per germline. The CDR3 totals 16 residues. CDR3 protein: CASSLWSGAVNQPQHF. The DNA for the CDR3 is TGTGCCAGCAGTTTATGGTCAGGGGCAGTAAATCAGCCCCAGCATTTT.

As DNA, the CDR3 is TGTGCCAGCAGTTACCCCCCGGCTAGCGGCGTCAATGAGCAGTTCTTC. Protein product: CASSYPPASGVNEQFF. The genes are TRBV6-5 and TRBJ2-1, with 7 bases that match TRBD2. The CDR3 sequence is 16 residues long. Germline V gives CDR1 MNHEY, CDR2 SVGAGI. V was clipped by 2 bases and J by 6 bases; unmatched bases: 10.

The genes are TRBV28 and TRBJ2-7; D remains unclear. The V and J ends lost 8 bases and 3 bases respectively, with 11 bases between them. In germline, CDR1 is MDHEN, CDR2 SYDVKM. This CDR3 is built from 12 residues. CDR3 residues: CASGSPLYEQYF. As DNA, the CDR3 is TGTGCCAGCGGGTCACCCCTCTACGAGCAGTACTTC.

The V call is TRBV7-2, the J call TRBJ1-4; D remains unclear. Germline-derived CDR1 and CDR2 are SGHTA and FQGNSA. CDR3 length: 16 amino acids. V was clipped by 3 bases and J by 3 bases, with 14 bases between them. The CDR3 region is CASSFGHQLPNEKLFF. The CDR3 region has the DNA TGTGCCAGCAGCTTTGGTCACCAGCTACCTAATGAAAAACTGTTTTTT. Complete variable domain (other parts from reference TRBV7-2 and TRBJ1-4): GAGVSQSPSNKVTEKGKDVELRCDPISGHTALYWYRQSLGQGLEFLIYFQGNSAPDKSGLPSDRFSAERTGGSVSTLTIQRTQQEDSAVYLCASSFGHQLPNEKLFFGSGTQLSVL.

The rearrangement uses TRBV5-6 and TRBJ1-6; D might be TRBD1 (6 bases). The V end lost 1 base, the J end lost 0 bases, and 11 bases lay between the germline ends. The CDR3 length is 17 residues. The germline gives CDR1 SGHDT, CDR2 YYEEEE. The CDR3 region has the DNA TGTGCCAGCAGCTTGTTGGGGGGCAGCTCCTATAATTCACCCCTCCACTTT. Its protein is CASSLLGGSSYNSPLHF.

A remark on this clone: At the DNA level, this CDR3 is encoded by other sequences in the same sample as well. The V call is TRBV7-9, the J call TRBJ1-1, with D perhaps TRBD1 (5 bases). The CDR3 has 14 amino acids. Trimming removed 0 bases from V and 2 bases from J, with 7 bases in between. The germline gives CDR1 SEHNR, CDR2 FQNEAQ (reference sequence). CDR3 residues: CASSLAGGNTEAFF. As DNA, the CDR3 is TGTGCCAGCAGCTTAGCGGGGGGAAACACTGAAGCTTTCTTT. Drawing the rest from reference TRBV7-9 and TRBJ1-1, the complete variable domain is DTGVSQNPRHKITKRGQNVTFRCDPISEHNRLYWYRQTLGQGPEFLTYFQNEAQLEKSRLLSDRFSAERPKGSFSTLEIQRTEQGDSAMYLCASSLAGGNTEAFFGQGTRLTVV.

This sequence joins TRBV10-3 and TRBJ1-1; 9 positions match TRBD1. Germline lookup yields CDR1 ENHRY and CDR2 SYGVKD. V trimming: 8 bases; J trimming: 1 base; junction bases outside the gene matches: 2. The CDR3 is made up of 13 amino acids. DNA for the CDR3: TGTGCCATCCAGGGACAGGGGAACACTGAAGCTTTCTTT. It codes for CAIQGQGNTEAFF.

This chain joins TRBV29-1 and TRBJ2-7, with D uncertain. The V end was cut by 6 bases, the J end by 3 bases, with 9 bases between. In germline, CDR1 is SQVTM, CDR2 ANQGSEA. The length of the CDR3 is 11 residues. CDR3 nucleotide sequence: TGCAGCGTCGAATCCGGCTACGAGCAGTACTTC. Encoded protein: CSVESGYEQYF.

On this clone: At the DNA level, this CDR3 is encoded by other sequences in the same sample as well. The V gene is TRBV7-9, the J gene TRBJ2-5; TRBD2 matches at 9 bases. Trimming took 2 bases from V and 2 from J; bases not matched to a gene: 3. Looked up from germline, CDR1 is SEHNR and CDR2 is FQNEAQ (reference sequence). There are 15 residues in the CDR3. The CDR3 region has the DNA TGTGCCAGCAGCTTATTGGCGGGGGGGCAAGAGACCCAGTACTTC. As protein: CASSLLAGGQETQYF.

Concerning this clone itself: This same CDR3 is encoded by further DNA sequences in the sample. V usage is TRBV14 and J usage is TRBJ2-7, with D unresolved. The germline V and J ends were trimmed by 1 base and 3 bases, with 1 base remaining between them. This CDR3 region has 11 residues. Germline V gene sequence: CDR1 SGHDN, CDR2 FVKESK. As DNA, the CDR3 is TGTGCCAGCAGCCAAGGCTACGAGCAGTACTTC. Amino acid sequence: CASSQGYEQYF.

V gene TRBV9 combines with J gene TRBJ1-5; no clear D gene. The CDR3 runs 12 residues. Per germline, CDR1 SGDLS and CDR2 YYNGEE. Trimming left V 3 bases short and J 9 bases short, with 10 bases between. The CDR3 DNA is TGTGCCAGCAGCGCCCGCGGTGGGCCCCAGCATTTT. The encoded protein is CASSARGGPQHF.

The V call is TRBV5-8, the J call TRBJ1-2; D is possibly TRBD1 (5 bases). With 7 bases removed from V and 6 bases from J, the gap between germline ends came to 19 bases. In germline, CDR1 is SGHTS, CDR2 YDEGEE. This CDR3 spans 14 amino acids. CDR3 nucleotide sequence: TGTGCCAGCTCGGGGTTCCGGGGGAAAAATGGCTACACCTTC. Translated, it gives CASSGFRGKNGYTF.

The chain combines TRBV27 with TRBJ1-1; D is perhaps TRBD1 (6 bases). Trimming took 6 bases from V and 1 from J, leaving 9 bases between them. The CDR3 loop spans 13 amino acids. Per germline, CDR1 MNHEY and CDR2 SMNVEV (reference sequence). The CDR3 DNA is TGTGCCAGCAGCGGACAGAGGAACACTGAAGCTTTCTTT. It encodes CASSGQRNTEAFF.

The chain has TRBV3-1 (or the pseudogene TRBV3-2) and TRBJ1-1; TRBD1 agrees at 9 bases. In germline, CDR1 is LGHDT, CDR2 YNNKEL (reference sequence). The length of the CDR3 is 17 residues. The ends lost 0 bases at V and 0 bases at J; junction bases unmatched: 5. CDR3 sequence reads: CASSQEQQGALNTEAFF. The CDR3 bases are TGTGCCAGCAGCCAAGAGCAACAGGGGGCGTTGAACACTGAAGCTTTCTTT.

Note on this clone: At the DNA level, this CDR3 is encoded by other sequences in the same sample as well. The J gene is TRBJ1-3, the V gene TRBV7-9; D not certain. Between the trimmed V and J ends, which lost 4 bases and 4 bases, there was a span of 5 bases. Germline V gene data show CDR1 as SEHNR and CDR2 as FQNEAQ (reference sequence). The length of the CDR3 is 12 residues. DNA for the CDR3: TGTGCCAGCAGCTCCCAGGGAAACACCATATATTTT. It codes for CASSSQGNTIYF. The whole variable domain, remainder taken from reference TRBV7-9 and TRBJ1-3, is DTGVSQNPRHKITKRGQNVTFRCDPISEHNRLYWYRQTLGQGPEFLTYFQNEAQLEKSRLLSDRFSAERPKGSFSTLEIQRTEQGDSAMYLCASSSQGNTIYFGEGSWLTVV.

The chain recombines TRBV27 with TRBJ2-7, with 9 positions matching TRBD1. The trim removed 4 bases at V and 5 bases at J, leaving 6 bases unmatched. The CDR3 loop spans 14 amino acids. Germline CDR1 is MNHEY and CDR2 is SMNVEV (reference sequence). CDR3 nucleotide sequence: TGTGCCAGCAGTTCCGGGACAGGGTTCCACGAGCAGTACTTC. Translated, it gives CASSSGTGFHEQYF.

The chain joins TRBV19 to TRBJ2-2; unclear D gene. The CDR3 extends over 13 amino acids. V was shortened by 7 bases and J by 0 bases, with 6 bases between the two germline ends. Per germline, CDR1 LNHDA and CDR2 SQIVND (reference sequence). The CDR3 region is CASMETNTGELFF. In nucleotides, the CDR3 is TGTGCCAGTATGGAGACGAACACCGGGGAGCTGTTTTTT.

This rearrangement joins TRBV3-1 (or the pseudogene TRBV3-2) to TRBJ2-1; D not certain. The CDR3 runs to 16 residues. The V gene's germline CDR1 is LGHDT and CDR2 YNNKEL (reference sequence). V was clipped by 0 bases and J by 0 bases, with 9 bases between them. The DNA for the CDR3 is TGTGCCAGCAGCCAAGATCGGCTACGCTCCTACAATGAGCAGTTCTTC. Translation: CASSQDRLRSYNEQFF.